These T cell receptor beta chains were read from a single sample in a study of shared clonotypes between healthy human individuals. Using immunoSEQ multiplex PCR, the repertoire was profiled, and TCRdb retains in-frame clones only, with some absent. The sample includes about half a million clones, approximately 79% of them seen just once. Sequenced sample: PBMCs. These receptors all come from a woman in her thirties or forties in good health. Some clones in this sample may be carry-over from other donors' samples. CDR3s include the opening cysteine and the closing phenylalanine or tryptophan. Expanded clones are given a class, and other clones once, few, many or no size at all.

>TRBV6-4|TRBJ2-1|.
CASSELAGNYNEQFF
>TRBV7-8|TRBJ2-7|.
CASSYGAGVNEQYF
>TRBV6-5|TRBJ2-7|.
CASSYSGGKYEQYF
>TRBV6-1|TRBJ1-5|.
CASSEGEFNQPQHF
>TRBV7-2|TRBJ1-2|once
CASSLAGEPHGYTF
>TRBV5-1|TRBJ2-6|.
CASSPDLPTSGANVLTF
>TRBV6-6|TRBJ1-5|.
CASSYLGENQPQHF
>TRBV18|TRBJ1-1|.
CASSPQGAETEAFF
>TRBV7-2|TRBJ2-7|.
CASSLAGNYEQYF
>TRBV28|TRBJ1-1|few
CASSFRTEAFF
>TRBV9|TRBJ2-4|.
CASSPPWTSGSGAKNIQYF
>TRBV10-1|TRBJ2-1|many
CASSEGRGIKNEQFF
>TRBV11-2|TRBJ2-7|.
CASSPLAGASSYEQYF
>TRBV5-1|TRBJ2-5|.
CASSLEWREETQYF
>TRBV10-3|TRBJ2-5|.
CATKRGQTETQYF
>TRBV1|TRBJ2-3|.
CTSSHAVSGSVTDTQYF
>TRBV28|TRBJ2-7|.
CAVKGRVYEQYF
>TRBV6-7|TRBJ2-1|.
CASTLTGSSYNEQFF
>TRBV29-1|TRBJ2-4|many
CSVEGDRNIQYF
>TRBV7-7|TRBJ2-1|.
CASSPGLAGVNEQFF
>TRBV29-1|TRBJ2-2|many
CSAAVGPNTGELFF
>TRBV7-9|TRBJ2-2|.
CASSSQTGELFF
>TRBV29-1|TRBJ2-5|.
CSVEGTPRETQYF
>TRBV4-1|TRBJ2-1|.
CASSQEESGVYNEQFF
>TRBV29-1|TRBJ1-1|few
CSVGEQGPLNTEAFF
>TRBV28|TRBJ2-5|.
CASSPGWETQYF
>TRBV2|TRBJ2-1|.
CASRIPYNEQFF
>TRBV5-1|TRBJ2-5|few
CASRADAGRETQYF
>TRBV5-1|TRBJ2-2|.
CASSGLANTGELFF
>TRBV5-6|TRBJ2-3|few
CASSSPSGKATDTQYF
>TRBV14|TRBJ2-7|.
CASSRGTSGILTSYEQYF
>TRBV4-3|TRBJ2-2|many
CASSQGWLGNTGELFF
>TRBV2|TRBJ2-5|.
CASSAGQEWETQYF
>TRBV2|TRBJ1-4|.
CASSERIGEKLFF
>TRBV2|.|.
CASSGDWFFGTEQYF
>TRBV2|TRBJ1-5|.
CASSGVGTDQPQHF
>TRBV29-1|TRBJ2-3|.
CSVMQASSTDTQYF
>TRBV2|TRBJ1-2|few
CASSARTHPPF
>TRBV11-2|TRBJ2-1|once
CASSSPRGVNEQFF